This TCR beta chain was recovered during a study of OX40 agonist ivuxolimab in advanced cancers. About the study as a whole: Ivuxolimab, which targeted the costimulatory receptor OX40 (CD134), was an agonistic, fully human IgG2 monoclonal antibody. Intravenous ivuxolimab was administered to patients every 2 weeks at six dose levels: 0.01, 0.1, 0.3, 1.5, 3 and 10 mg/kg. Among the approximately 54 dose-escalation patients, 19 had hepatocellular carcinoma, approximately 15 melanoma, 9 renal cell carcinoma and 9 head and neck cancer. The dose-escalation cohort was approximately 83% male with a mean age of approximately 59 years, ranging from roughly 20 to 85. Patients were allowed to have had prior anti-PD-1, anti-PD-L1 or anti-CTLA-4 therapy, and approximately 37% of the dose-escalation patients had been treated with checkpoint inhibitors. Three dose-escalation patients achieved partial responses, one with hepatocellular carcinoma and two with cutaneous melanoma. The purpose of peripheral TCRbeta sequencing was to test whether ivuxolimab changed TCR sequence diversity and led to clonal T-cell expansion. The paper reports the monotherapy dose-escalation portion (N of about 50 patients) of the phase I ivuxolimab trial. The investigation overall reported the following: Clonal expansion of both CD4+ and CD8+ blood T cells was observed from baseline to week 6 at doses 0.1 to 3.0 mg/kg. In the 0.1-3.0 mg/kg groups, partial responders had among the lowest normalized peripheral clonal expansion, particularly in CD8+ T cells. Low levels of normalized T-cell clonal expansion were also shown by some nonresponding patients. After ivuxolimab, expanded clones were on average more numerous among CD8+ T cells than among CD4+ T cells. The antigen specificity of the peripheral T cells that underwent clonal expansion was not determined.

Genomic DNA was isolated from the sorted cells so that the TCRbeta CDR3 region could be sequenced. TCRbeta CDR3 regions were sequenced using the immunoSEQ Assay. TCRdb's version of the immuneACCESS table is confined to in-frame rearrangements and falls short of the full clone set. An unresolved V gene accounts for under half of the shortfall where checked; the remainder is of unknown origin. In all, the sample holds around 30,000 clones, and about 90% of those were seen once. The ten biggest clones cover 4% to 5% of the sample. Patients with autoimmune disease history or receiving systemic immunosuppression were excluded from the trial. Peripheral blood for TCR sequencing was collected from all dose cohorts at baseline, on cycle 4 day 1, and on cycle 7 day 1. The samples were drawn from a first-in-human, open-label, multicenter phase I dose-escalation trial of ivuxolimab. Adults with locally advanced or metastatic melanoma, renal cell, hepatocellular, or head and neck squamous cell carcinoma were enrolled in the trial. Before TCR sequencing, CD4+ T cells and CD8+ T cells were sorted from peripheral blood as separate populations.

In the germline V gene (reference sequence), CDR1 corresponds to LNHDA and CDR2 to SQIVND. The junction shows trimming of 5 bases on V and 5 bases on J, plus 6 bases between the germline ends. Taken from cysteine to phenylalanine, the CDR3 has 12 residues. Only the CDR3 DNA is retained, 36 bases long and in frame from the first base. On this clone itself: Its antigen target is currently unknown. Base qualities are missing; no much larger clone stands one base away.

The TCR originated in an adult with an advanced solid tumor such as melanoma, head and neck, liver or kidney cancer. The V and J segments used are TRBV19 and TRBJ2-2, with the D gene not clear enough to name. This specimen consisted of CD4+ or CD8+ T cells sorted from blood, obtained in a trial of the OX40 agonist ivuxolimab. CDR3 protein: CASSRRTGELFF. The DNA sequence is TGTGCCAGTAGTCGACGGACCGGGGAGCTGTTTTTT.